These T cell receptor beta chains were read from a single sample in a study of naive and memory T cell subsets. TCRdb reprocessed the UMI-ligation and nested PCR reads with MiXCR, giving one entry per CDR3 protein. Seen here are 2,600 or so distinct CDR3 sequences, about 5% observed once, and the top ten hold around 30%. The source material was CD4+ TEMRA cells from blood. The receptors were sampled from a human donor in good health. Both conserved end residues are part of each CDR3. Fields, in order: J gene, D gene, V gene, clone size, CDR3 protein, CDR3 DNA. A D gene is named only where the DNA matches it firmly. Clone size is not always given. Where it is, it says once, few, many or a class for expanded clones.

TRBJ2-7 - TRBV6-1 - CASSVFIRGTSYEQYF TGTGCCAGCAGTGTGTTTATTCGGGGGACCTCCTACGAGCAGTACTTC
TRBJ1-2 - TRBV27 many CASSLQRANYGYTF TGTGCCAGCAGTTTACAGAGAGCTAACTATGGCTACACCTTC
TRBJ2-7 TRBD1 TRBV20-1 many CSASGQGYYEQYF TGCAGTGCTAGTGGACAGGGGTACTACGAGCAGTACTTC
TRBJ2-7 - TRBV5-1 few CASSSRPTQSSSYEQYF TGCGCCAGCAGCTCTCGACCTACACAGAGTAGCTCCTACGAGCAGTACTTC
TRBJ2-7 TRBD2 TRBV7-2 medium-sized CASSTASGRNYYEQYF TGTGCCAGCAGCACCGCTAGCGGGAGGAACTACTACGAGCAGTACTTC
TRBJ1-6 - TRBV28 medium-sized CATRGTVHNSPLHF TGTGCCACCCGAGGAACGGTACATAATTCACCCCTCCACTTT
TRBJ1-5 TRBD1 TRBV19 few CASSIDRGQGVNQPQHF TGTGCCAGTAGTATAGATCGTGGACAGGGGGTTAATCAGCCCCAGCATTTT
TRBJ2-1 - TRBV6-4 large CASSDSNRASEQFF TGTGCCAGCAGTGACTCGAATCGGGCCAGTGAGCAGTTCTTC
TRBJ1-5 - TRBV20-1 many CSAQSDSNQPQHF TGCAGTGCTCAATCCGATAGCAATCAGCCCCAGCATTTT
TRBJ2-1 TRBD2 TRBV4-3 medium-sized CASRAGTKAVVQFF TGCGCCAGCAGGGCCGGGACTAAGGCCGTGGTGCAGTTCTTC
TRBJ2-3 - TRBV29-1 large CSARDLRTDTQYF TGCAGCGCTCGGGACTTACGCACAGATACGCAGTATTTT
TRBJ2-7 TRBD2 TRBV20-1 many CSAELAGSSSYEQYF TGCAGTGCCGAATTAGCGGGAAGTAGCTCCTACGAGCAGTACTTC
TRBJ1-5 TRBD1 TRBV7-2 few CASSRAGGNQPQHF TGTGCCAGCAGCCGAGCAGGGGGTAATCAGCCCCAGCATTTT
TRBJ2-6 - TRBV28 - CASSLRGSGANVLTF TGTGCCAGCAGTTTACGCGGCTCTGGGGCCAACGTCCTGACTTTC
TRBJ1-2 - TRBV20-1 medium-sized CSAVLVGRNYGYTF TGCAGTGCGGTTTTAGTTGGGCGGAACTATGGCTACACCTTC
TRBJ2-7 TRBD1 TRBV12-3/TRBV12-4 many CASSLTGFEQYF TGTGCCAGCAGTTTGACAGGGTTCGAGCAGTACTTC
TRBJ1-2 - TRBV20-1 many CSATRDHYGYTF TGCAGTGCTACTAGGGATCACTATGGCTACACCTTC
TRBJ2-4 TRBD1 TRBV5-1 medium-sized CASSLGTGESGIQYF TGCGCCAGCAGCTTGGGGACAGGGGAATCGGGCATTCAGTACTTC
TRBJ2-1 TRBD1 TRBV6-5 - CASHVGGPYNEQFF TGTGCCAGCCACGTAGGGGGCCCCTACAATGAGCAGTTCTTC
TRBJ2-1 - TRBV7-2 large CASSLEIMGVSEQFF TGTGCCAGCAGCTTAGAAATCATGGGAGTGAGTGAGCAGTTCTTC
TRBJ2-2 - TRBV7-9 many CAPRRGGTGELFF TGTGCCCCTCGGCGGGGAGGCACCGGGGAGCTGTTTTTT
TRBJ1-1 - TRBV6-5 medium-sized CASSRIGIPEAFF TGTGCCAGCAGTAGAATAGGTATCCCTGAAGCTTTCTTT
TRBJ2-3 TRBD1 TRBV7-9 few CASSPPRTGNSTDTQYF TGTGCCAGCAGCCCCCCCAGGACAGGGAATAGCACAGATACGCAGTATTTT
TRBJ2-5 - TRBV6-6 medium-sized CASRRDSQETQYF TGTGCCAGCCGCCGAGACAGCCAAGAGACCCAGTACTTC
TRBJ2-3 TRBD2 TRBV6-1 - CASSPLAGVHPSTDTQYF TGTGCCAGCAGCCCCCTAGCGGGAGTCCACCCTAGCACAGATACGCAGTATTTT
TRBJ1-1 TRBD1 TRBV7-6 medium-sized CASSLTTGDTEAFF TGTGCCAGCAGCTTGACGACAGGGGACACTGAAGCTTTCTTT
TRBJ2-7 - TRBV29-1 many CSVAHRVGTYEQYF TGCAGCGTGGCACACAGGGTTGGGACCTACGAGCAGTACTTC
TRBJ1-2 - TRBV27 medium-sized CASSFDRLSYGYTF TGTGCCAGCAGTTTCGACCGGTTGAGCTATGGCTACACCTTC
TRBJ1-3 TRBD1 TRBV29-1 many CSASRGGAVGNTIYF TGCAGCGCTTCCAGGGGGGGGGCCGTTGGAAACACCATATATTTT
TRBJ2-1 - TRBV2 many CASSDVGLNEQFF TGTGCCAGCAGTGATGTGGGGCTCAATGAGCAGTTCTTC
TRBJ1-4 TRBD1 TRBV27 few CASSPPGQVEEKLFF TGTGCCAGCAGTCCACCGGGACAGGTAGAAGAAAAACTGTTTTTT
TRBJ2-1 TRBD2 TRBV6-2/TRBV6-3 - CASSYSPASGVYNEQFF TGTGCCAGCAGTTACTCTCCGGCTAGCGGGGTCTACAATGAGCAGTTCTTC
TRBJ2-3 TRBD2 TRBV7-8 medium-sized CASSPRGLAGLTDTQYF TGTGCCAGCAGCCCAAGGGGGCTAGCGGGACTCACAGATACGCAGTATTTT
TRBJ2-3 - TRBV24-1 medium-sized CATSGGPSTDTQYF TGTGCCACCAGTGGAGGCCCATCCACAGATACGCAGTATTTT
TRBJ1-1 - TRBV5-6 many CASSLVGISTEAFF TGTGCCAGCAGCTTGGTAGGGATTTCCACTGAAGCTTTCTTT
TRBJ1-1 - TRBV27 medium-sized CASSSGRLNTEAFF TGTGCCAGCAGTTCGGGACGGCTGAACACTGAAGCTTTCTTT
TRBJ2-1 TRBD2 TRBV29-1 medium-sized CSVGTRVWDEQFF TGCAGCGTTGGGACTAGAGTTTGGGATGAGCAGTTCTTC
TRBJ2-2 - TRBV5-1 many CASSQLDLNTGELFF TGCGCCAGCAGCCAACTGGACCTGAACACCGGGGAGCTGTTTTTT
TRBJ2-1 TRBD2 TRBV20-1 many CSARDSRRTGGPYNEQFF TGCAGTGCTAGAGATTCCCGACGGACGGGAGGGCCCTACAATGAGCAGTTCTTC
TRBJ1-5 - TRBV2 many CASSVNGQPNQPQHF TGTGCCAGCAGTGTCAACGGACAGCCCAATCAGCCCCAGCATTTT